The TCR beta chain described here comes from a study of identical twins (dated by TCRdb to 2015 to 2016). With regard to the full study: TCR alpha and beta repertoires from monozygotic twins, unrelated adults of various ages and cord blood were deep-sequenced to test whether fetal clonotypes persist. To rule out contamination, the twin experiments were replicated at different times with different library preparation protocols. Study-wide conclusions, independent of this receptor: Conclusions relied on cross-sectional statistical analysis, since the same donors could not be followed over many years. In monozygotic twins, out-of-frame TCR alpha sharing was systematically underestimated by recombination models, although the models agreed with sharing between unrelated individuals. Zero-insertion analyses could be partly confounded by invariant T cells such as MAIT and iNKT, although diverse VJ usage argued against such confounding for most clonotypes. The excess sharing between twins in beta out-of-frame sequences was weaker because fewer shared sequences reduced the signal-to-noise ratio. Fewer insertions were carried by abundant cord blood beta clonotypes; a weaker similar trend was observed in young adult naive repertoires, while no such trend was observed in memory repertoires. Compared with coincidental sharing between unrelated individuals, out-of-frame TCR alpha sequences shared between twins had an excess of sequences with low generation probability.

The library was made by 5' RACE. This sample was sequenced with an Illumina HiSeq 2000. Template switching added a universal primer binding site, and the final cDNA carried a unique molecular identifier that allowed TCR cDNA molecules to be counted accurately. Specific primers in the conserved constant-segment region were used to synthesize first-strand cDNA for the TCR alpha and beta chains. To control for contamination, each cDNA library was double barcoded with a SMART-Mk sample barcode plus Illumina barcodes. Two successive PCR steps introduced TruSeq adapter sequences along with Illumina sample barcodes. The Illumina HiSeq platform was used with custom primers to sequence TCR alpha and beta cDNA libraries. The study's processing was this. MiGEC was used to process raw reads and extract unique molecular identifiers, and MiXCR was used to find CDR3 positions. Recombination models were inferred per individual with the repgenHMM and IGoR tools using an EM algorithm. Shared clonotypes were analyzed with the tcR package in R, and sharing was normalized by the product of cloneset sizes. To study raw recombination free of thymic and clonal selection effects, out-of-frame nonproductive sequences were analyzed. The public reads were reprocessed in TCRdb via fastp at Q25 and MiXCR, keeping in-frame beta chains. All rows with the same CDR3 protein become a single entry with the most common DNA and genes. The V and J calls and clone size are TCRdb's, not the authors'. The sample has fewer than 800,000 distinct CDR3 sequences on record, about 7% of them singletons. The ten largest clones take up less than 2% of the sample.

The germline V gene provides CDR1 SGHRS and CDR2 YFSETQ. V is clipped by 1 base and J by 2 bases, and the sequence between their germline boundaries is 14 bases long. From its cysteine to its phenylalanine, the CDR3 spans 16 amino acids. The entry retains the CDR3 DNA only, 48 bases that are in frame from base 1. A word on this clonotype: There is no known antigen for this receptor. No much larger clone is present one base from it, and per-base qualities are unavailable.

Every donor in the study was a healthy Caucasian. The twin cohort consisted of three pairs of female monozygotic twins, all aged roughly 18 to 30 years. Peripheral blood mononuclear cells were used as the source from which RNA for TCR libraries was isolated. The same data also contributed to another study, on yellow fever vaccine responses in identical twins. The second study's authors report: The authors reported that the T cell response to vaccination in identical twins appeared partly convergent and partly personalized. Focusing on identical twins, the study followed the T cell clones that responded to the vaccine, and did so with precision.

The V and J genes are TRBV5-1 and TRBJ2-3; TRBD1 could be the D gene, as 6 bases match. The specimen sequenced was PBMCs. The sequence was collected from a woman between 18 and 29 years old in good health. The DNA sequence is given as TGCGCCAGCAGCTTGTTAGGGGGTGCGATCACAGATACGCAGTATTTT. Translated, it reads CASSLLGGAITDTQYF.